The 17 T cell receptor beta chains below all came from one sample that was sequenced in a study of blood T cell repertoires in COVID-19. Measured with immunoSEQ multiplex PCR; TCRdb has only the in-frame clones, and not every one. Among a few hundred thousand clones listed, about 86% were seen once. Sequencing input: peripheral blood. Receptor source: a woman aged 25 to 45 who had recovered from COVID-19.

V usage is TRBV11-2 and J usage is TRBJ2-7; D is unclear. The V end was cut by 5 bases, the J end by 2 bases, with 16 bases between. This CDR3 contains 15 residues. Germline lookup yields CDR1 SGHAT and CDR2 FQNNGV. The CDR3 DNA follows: TGTGCCAGCAGCCCAGGAACATTCTGGCCCTACGAGCAGTACTTC. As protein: CASSPGTFWPYEQYF.

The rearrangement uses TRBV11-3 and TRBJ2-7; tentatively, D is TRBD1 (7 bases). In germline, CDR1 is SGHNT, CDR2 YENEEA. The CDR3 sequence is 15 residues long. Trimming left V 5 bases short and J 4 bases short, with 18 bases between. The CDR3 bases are TGTGCCAGCAGCCCATCGGCAGGGGGGATTTACGAGCAGTACTTC. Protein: CASSPSAGGIYEQYF.

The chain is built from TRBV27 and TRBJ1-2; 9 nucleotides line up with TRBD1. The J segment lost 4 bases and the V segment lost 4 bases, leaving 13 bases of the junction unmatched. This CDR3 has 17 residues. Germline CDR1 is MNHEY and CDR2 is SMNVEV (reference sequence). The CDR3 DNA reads TGTGCCAGCAGTTCGCCGGGACAGGGTGGCCTTGGCTATGGCTACACCTTC. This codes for CASSSPGQGGLGYGYTF.

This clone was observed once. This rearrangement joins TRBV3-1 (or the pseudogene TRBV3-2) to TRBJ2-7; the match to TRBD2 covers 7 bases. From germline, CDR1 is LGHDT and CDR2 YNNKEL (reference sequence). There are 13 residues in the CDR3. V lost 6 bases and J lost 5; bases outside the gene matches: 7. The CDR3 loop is CASRSGGTHEQYF. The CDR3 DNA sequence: TGTGCCAGCAGGTCGGGGGGAACCCACGAGCAGTACTTC.

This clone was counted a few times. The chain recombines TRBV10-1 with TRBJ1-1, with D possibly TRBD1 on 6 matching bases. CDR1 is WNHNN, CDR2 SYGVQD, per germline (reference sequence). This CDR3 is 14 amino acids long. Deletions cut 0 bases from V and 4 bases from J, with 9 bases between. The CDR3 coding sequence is TGCGCCAGCAGTGAGTCGAACAGGGTCACTGAAGCTTTCTTT. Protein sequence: CASSESNRVTEAFF.

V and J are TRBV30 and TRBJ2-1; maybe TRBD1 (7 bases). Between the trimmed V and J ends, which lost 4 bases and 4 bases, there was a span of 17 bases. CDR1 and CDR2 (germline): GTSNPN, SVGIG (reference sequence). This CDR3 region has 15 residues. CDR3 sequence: CAWTGGRSGYNEQFF. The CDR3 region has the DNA TGTGCCTGGACAGGGGGGCGGTCAGGATACAATGAGCAGTTCTTC.

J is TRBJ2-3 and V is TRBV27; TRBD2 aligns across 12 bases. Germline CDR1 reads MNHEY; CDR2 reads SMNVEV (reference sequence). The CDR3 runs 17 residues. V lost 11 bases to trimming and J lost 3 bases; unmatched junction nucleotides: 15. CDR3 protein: CARPEPLAGGKTDTQYF. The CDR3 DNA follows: TGTGCCCGCCCGGAGCCACTAGCGGGAGGAAAGACAGATACGCAGTATTTT.

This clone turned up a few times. The CDR3: CASSVAGTNSYEQYF. DNA of the CDR3: TGTGCCAGCAGCGTAGCGGGGACAAACTCCTACGAGCAGTACTTC. This sequence joins TRBV9 and TRBJ2-7; D may be TRBD1 (6 bases). The V and J ends lost 0 bases and 0 bases respectively, with 10 bases between them. Germline CDR1 reads SGDLS; CDR2 reads YYNGEE. The CDR3 covers 15 residues.

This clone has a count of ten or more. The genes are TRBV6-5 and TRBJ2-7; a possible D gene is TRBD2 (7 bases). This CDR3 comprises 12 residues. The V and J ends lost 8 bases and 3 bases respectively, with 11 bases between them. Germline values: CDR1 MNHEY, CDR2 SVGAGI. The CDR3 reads CASWGGHYEQYF. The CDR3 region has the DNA TGTGCCAGCTGGGGGGGACACTACGAGCAGTACTTC.

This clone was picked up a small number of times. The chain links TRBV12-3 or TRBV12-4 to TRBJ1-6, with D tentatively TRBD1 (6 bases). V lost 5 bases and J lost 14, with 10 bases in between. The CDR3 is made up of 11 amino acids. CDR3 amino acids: CASSGGGALHF. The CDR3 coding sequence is TGTGCCAGCAGTGGGGGGGGCGCCCTCCACTTT.

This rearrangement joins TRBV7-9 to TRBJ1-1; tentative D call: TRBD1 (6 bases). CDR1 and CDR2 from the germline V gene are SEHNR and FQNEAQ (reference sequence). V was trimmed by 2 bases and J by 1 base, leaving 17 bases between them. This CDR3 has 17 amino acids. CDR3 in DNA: TGTGCCAGCAGCTTACTACAGGGTAGCTTTGGGAACACTGAAGCTTTCTTT. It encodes CASSLLQGSFGNTEAFF.

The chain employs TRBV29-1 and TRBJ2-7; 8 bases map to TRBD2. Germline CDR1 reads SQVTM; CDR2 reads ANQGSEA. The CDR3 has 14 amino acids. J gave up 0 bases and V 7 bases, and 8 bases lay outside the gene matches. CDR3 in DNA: TGCAGCGCTCGACTAGCGCGAAGCTCCTACGAGCAGTACTTC. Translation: CSARLARSSYEQYF.

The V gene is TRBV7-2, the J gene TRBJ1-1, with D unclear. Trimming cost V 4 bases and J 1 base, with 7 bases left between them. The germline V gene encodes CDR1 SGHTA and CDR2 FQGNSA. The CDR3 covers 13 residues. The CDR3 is CASSSQWNTEAFF. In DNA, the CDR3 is TGTGCCAGCAGCTCACAGTGGAACACTGAAGCTTTCTTT. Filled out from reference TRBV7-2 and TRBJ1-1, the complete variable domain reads GAGVSQSPSNKVTEKGKDVELRCDPISGHTALYWYRQSLGQGLEFLIYFQGNSAPDKSGLPSDRFSAERTGGSVSTLTIQRTQQEDSAVYLCASSSQWNTEAFFGQGTRLTVV.

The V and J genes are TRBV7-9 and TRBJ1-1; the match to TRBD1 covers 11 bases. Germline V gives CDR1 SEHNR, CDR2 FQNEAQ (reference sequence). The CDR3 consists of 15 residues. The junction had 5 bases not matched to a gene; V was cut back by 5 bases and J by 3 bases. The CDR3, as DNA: TGTGCCAGCAGCCTAAGGGGACAGGGGGACACTGAAGCTTTCTTT. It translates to CASSLRGQGDTEAFF. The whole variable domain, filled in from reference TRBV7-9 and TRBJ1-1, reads DTGVSQNPRHKITKRGQNVTFRCDPISEHNRLYWYRQTLGQGPEFLTYFQNEAQLEKSRLLSDRFSAERPKGSFSTLEIQRTEQGDSAMYLCASSLRGQGDTEAFFGQGTRLTVV.

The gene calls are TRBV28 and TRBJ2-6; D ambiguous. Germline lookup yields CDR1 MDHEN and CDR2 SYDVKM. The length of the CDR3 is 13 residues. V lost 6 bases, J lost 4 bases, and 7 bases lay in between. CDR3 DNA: TGTGCCAGCAGCCCTTTCGGGGCCAACGTCCTGACTTTC. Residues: CASSPFGANVLTF.

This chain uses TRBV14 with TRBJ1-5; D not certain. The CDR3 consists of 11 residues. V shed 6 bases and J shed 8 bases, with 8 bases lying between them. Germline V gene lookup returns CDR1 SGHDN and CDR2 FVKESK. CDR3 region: CASSQSKPQHF. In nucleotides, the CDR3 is TGTGCCAGCAGTCAGTCCAAGCCCCAGCATTTT.

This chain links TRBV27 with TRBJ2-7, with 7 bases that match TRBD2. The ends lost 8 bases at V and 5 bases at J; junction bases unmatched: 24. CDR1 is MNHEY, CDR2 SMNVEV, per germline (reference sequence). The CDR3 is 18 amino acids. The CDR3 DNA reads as TGTGCCAGCCTTTTCTCTCCTCCCGGGAGGTCCCGTTCCGACGAGCAGTACTTC. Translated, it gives CASLFSPPGRSRSDEQYF.